This T cell receptor (beta chain) was recovered during a study of cytomegalovirus exposure and HLA in healthy donors. As for this clone: The antigen remains undetermined.

CDR3 length: 14 residues. Germline V gene lookup returns CDR1 SGHRS and CDR2 YFSETQ. Trimming at V came to 0 bases and at J to 3 bases, leaving 1 base not matched to a gene. It was with 60 Vbeta and 13 Jbeta primers that the PCR ran. Assay used: immunoSEQ multiplex PCR; TCRdb lists only in-frame clones, some missing. The sample lists 100,000 to 150,000 clones; over 75% were seen once. Study conclusions and caveats: In a later analysis, V- and J-gene trimming of beta chains associated with a DCLRE1C missense variant, replicated independently. V segments that were indistinguishable, TRBV6-2 and TRBV6-3 among them, were omitted from analysis. Among the sequence variants, a highly shared cluster was likely an artifact of sequencing. Analyses of presence and absence presupposed an approximately uniform sequencing depth across donors.

This sequence was found in a woman aged 18-30 years in good health and CMV-seronegative. The source material was PBMCs. V usage is TRBV5-1 and J usage is TRBJ2-7; 9 bases line up with TRBD2. The CDR3 sequence: CASSLGLADYEQYF. DNA of the CDR3: TGCGCCAGCAGCTTGGGACTAGCGGACTACGAGCAGTACTTC.